This T cell receptor beta chain was found in a study of human T cells and chemical hapten exposure. V was pared by 3 bases and J by 5 bases, with 10 bases between. This CDR3 contains 13 residues. The time point: patch test 3, about 24 weeks after DPC sensitization. As to treatment: therapeutic diphenylcyclopropenone sensitization with weekly scalp DPC. This clonotype has just a few counts. Each CDR3 protein is one row after TCRdb ran MiXCR on the RACE reads. The sample has roughly 64,000 distinct CDR3 sequences, approximately 10% seen once. The rearrangement links TRBV12-3 or TRBV12-4 to TRBJ1-1; D ambiguous. The TCR comes from a woman aged 25 to 39 with alopecia areata. Some clones in this sample may be carry-over from other donors' samples. The sequences come from whole blood, collected in connection with sensitization to the hapten diphenylcyclopropenone (DPC). CDR3 loop: CASSFSAMTEAFF. The CDR3 DNA follows: TGTGCCAGCAGTTTTAGCGCGATGACTGAAGCTTTCTTT.